These 16 T cell receptor beta chains were sequenced from one sample in a study of blood T cell repertoires in COVID-19. TCRdb's table, derived via immunoSEQ multiplex PCR, lists solely in-frame clones and lacks some. Here the sample spans over 55,000 clones, 84% being singletons. Sequenced material: peripheral blood. Receptor source: a man aged 50 or older with active COVID-19.

The V gene is TRBV29-1, the J gene TRBJ1-1; D remains unclear. The CDR3 is 12 amino acids. V gave up 5 bases and J gave up 6 bases, with 13 bases separating them. The germline gives CDR1 SQVTM, CDR2 ANQGSEA. CDR3 nucleotides: TGCAGCGTTTCAGGTGGATACTCTGAAGCTTTCTTT. It codes for CSVSGGYSEAFF.

The V gene is TRBV15, the J gene TRBJ1-4, with D tentatively TRBD1 (5 bases). This CDR3 comprises 16 residues. Trimming cost V 1 base and J 4 bases, with 13 bases left between them. Germline CDR1 LNHNV, CDR2 YYDKDF (reference sequence). CDR3 coding DNA: TGTGCCACCAGCAGAGGTGGCAGGGACTTTAATGAAAAACTGTTTTTT. Its translation is CATSRGGRDFNEKLFF.

The chain combines TRBV6-2 or TRBV6-3 with TRBJ2-7, with D possibly being TRBD2 (5 bases). V lost 2 bases and J lost 2, with 13 bases in between. The CDR3 has 15 residues. From germline, CDR1 is MNHEY and CDR2 SVGEGT. The CDR3 here is CASSYQLEAPYEQYF. The CDR3 bases are TGTGCCAGCAGTTACCAACTGGAGGCCCCCTACGAGCAGTACTTC.

The chain is built from TRBV11-2 and TRBJ2-7; the D gene is possibly TRBD2 (5 bases). The CDR3 is made up of 18 amino acids. Germline loops: CDR1 SGHAT, CDR2 FQNNGV. Trimming shortened V by 5 bases and J by 3 bases, and 26 bases separated the two germline ends. DNA of the CDR3: TGTGCCAGCAGCCAAATTTACCTCCTATCCGGAGGCGGCTACGAGCAGTACTTC. It codes for CASSQIYLLSGGGYEQYF.

This chain links TRBV29-1 with TRBJ1-2, with TRBD1 matching over 9 bases. Germline CDR1 is SQVTM and CDR2 is ANQGSEA. This CDR3 is 13 amino acids long. V lost 6 bases, J lost 5 bases, and 7 bases stayed unmatched. The CDR3 region is CSVLTGGTYGYTF. The CDR3, as DNA: TGCAGCGTCTTGACAGGGGGAACATATGGCTACACCTTC. Based on the CDR3 plus reference TRBV29-1 and TRBJ1-2, the full variable domain is SAVISQKPSRDICQRGTSLTIQCQVDSQVTMMFWYRQQPGQSLTLIATANQGSEATYESGFVIDKFPISRPNLTFSTLTVSNMSPEDSSIYLCSVLTGGTYGYTFGSGTRLTVV.

The V gene is TRBV6-1, the J gene TRBJ2-7, with D tentatively TRBD1 (6 bases). This CDR3 contains 15 residues. CDR1 MNHNS and CDR2 SASEGT come from the germline V gene. With 3 bases removed from V and 0 bases from J, the gap between germline ends came to 12 bases. CDR3 sequence reads: CASSDGTPSSYEQYF. Here the CDR3 DNA reads TGTGCCAGCAGTGATGGGACACCCAGCTCCTACGAGCAGTACTTC.

This clone was seen just once. The J gene is TRBJ1-5, the V gene TRBV4-1; the match to TRBD1 covers 10 bases. There are 16 residues in the CDR3. The germline CDR1 and CDR2 sequences are MGHRA and YSYEKL. V shed 0 bases and J 7 bases; nucleotides not matched to a gene: 6. CDR3: CASSQDVTGGGQPQHF. The CDR3 DNA reads as TGCGCCAGCAGCCAAGATGTGACAGGGGGCGGACAGCCCCAGCATTTT.

V usage is TRBV3-1 (or the pseudogene TRBV3-2) and J usage is TRBJ2-7; 9 nucleotides match TRBD1. This CDR3 comprises 15 residues. The V segment lost 2 bases and the J segment 4 bases; nucleotides outside the gene matches: 6. Germline assignment: CDR1 LGHDT and CDR2 YNNKEL (reference sequence). The CDR3 region has the DNA TGTGCCAGCAGCCAACCCCACAGGGGGCAATACGAGCAGTACTTC. Amino acid sequence: CASSQPHRGQYEQYF.

In the case of this clone: Other DNA sequences in this specimen translate into the identical CDR3. The rearrangement joins TRBV9 to TRBJ2-7; D remains unclear. Trimming stripped 0 bases from V and 1 base from J, with 8 bases between. The CDR3 has 14 residues. The germline gives CDR1 SGDLS, CDR2 YYNGEE. In DNA form, the CDR3 reads TGTGCCAGCAGCGTAGGGGCCGGATCCTACGAGCAGTACTTC. This codes for CASSVGAGSYEQYF.

The chain is built from TRBV27 and TRBJ1-2; TRBD1 aligns across 11 bases. Looked up from germline, CDR1 is MNHEY and CDR2 is SMNVEV (reference sequence). With V trimmed by 5 bases and J by 6 bases, 8 bases remained unmatched. The CDR3 covers 15 residues. Here the CDR3 reads CASSIGQGALDGYTF. The CDR3 bases are TGTGCCAGCAGTATCGGACAGGGGGCTTTGGATGGCTACACCTTC.

The sample holds a few counts of this clone. The chain couples TRBV7-8 to TRBJ2-5, with D possibly TRBD2 on 5 matching bases. CDR1 and CDR2 from the germline V gene are SGHVS and FQNEAQ. The CDR3 is 14 amino acids. V was clipped by 6 bases and J by 2 bases, with 13 bases between them. The CDR3 sequence: CASSPRVLQETQYF. CDR3 DNA sequence: TGTGCCAGCAGTCCGAGGGTGTTACAAGAGACCCAGTACTTC.

The V gene is TRBV7-8, the J gene TRBJ1-2, with 8 bases aligning to TRBD1. The CDR3 loop spans 13 amino acids. Germline CDR1 SGHVS, CDR2 FQNEAQ. V lost 5 bases to trimming and J lost 4 bases; unmatched junction nucleotides: 3. Here the CDR3 DNA reads TGTGCCAGCAGCCGCGGACAGGGCTATGGCTACACCTTC. It encodes CASSRGQGYGYTF. Based on the CDR3 plus reference TRBV7-8 and TRBJ1-2, the full variable domain is GAGVSQSPRYKVAKRGQDVALRCDPISGHVSLFWYQQALGQGPEFLTYFQNEAQLDKSGLPSDRFFAERPEGSVSTLKIQRTQQEDSAVYLCASSRGQGYGYTFGSGTRLTVV.

The CDR3 DNA reads TGCGCCAGCAGTGACGGGAGGGGGAATGAGCAGTTCTTC. Translated, it gives CASSDGRGNEQFF. This rearrangement joins TRBV10-2 to TRBJ2-1; 8 bases line up with TRBD2. The CDR3 runs to 13 residues. The germline gives CDR1 WSHSY, CDR2 SAAADI. V shed 3 bases, J shed 7 bases, and the junction held 2 bases outside the gene matches.

This clone was detected only once. The V and J genes are TRBV11-2 and TRBJ2-5; TRBD2 matches 11 bases. Germline assignment: CDR1 SGHAT and CDR2 FQNNGV. The CDR3 runs to 17 residues. After removal of 2 bases from V and 4 bases from J, the junction contained 9 bases not matched to a gene. As DNA, the CDR3 is TGTGCCAGCAGCTTATCGTTTGTAGCGGGGGGGCGAGAGACCCAGTACTTC. Translation: CASSLSFVAGGRETQYF.

This clone was seen only a few times. The V and J genes are TRBV12-3 or TRBV12-4 and TRBJ2-3; tentative D call: TRBD2 (6 bases). V was clipped by 8 bases and J by 0 bases, with 9 bases between them. CDR3 length: 13 residues. CDR3 region: CASGGTSTDTQYF. As DNA, the CDR3 is TGTGCCAGCGGGGGGACTAGCACAGATACGCAGTATTTT.

The gene calls are TRBV7-2 and TRBJ2-7; D gene ambiguous. The length of the CDR3 is 14 residues. Germline CDR1 and CDR2: SGHTA and FQGNSA. V was pared by 3 bases and J by 3 bases, with 12 bases between. DNA for the CDR3: TGTGCCAGCAGCTTCAGTCTAGGTGTCTACGAGCAGTACTTC. This sequence encodes CASSFSLGVYEQYF.